Below are 14 T cell receptor beta chains sequenced from a single sample in a study of blood T cell repertoires in COVID-19. Data came from immunoSEQ multiplex PCR; TCRdb stores just in-frame clones and leaves some out. The sample yields 250,000 to 300,000 clones, around 89% seen once. The sample consisted of peripheral blood. The receptors were gathered from a woman in her 30s who had recovered from COVID-19.

The chain links TRBV29-1 to TRBJ1-1; unclear D gene. Trimming pared 8 bases from V and 1 base from J, leaving 8 bases between. Germline values: CDR1 SQVTM, CDR2 ANQGSEA. The CDR3 runs 11 residues. In DNA form, the CDR3 reads TGCAGCCTGACTGAGAACACTGAAGCTTTCTTT. Its translation: CSLTENTEAFF.

The chain carries TRBV9 and TRBJ2-3; D might be TRBD1 (5 bases). This CDR3 is 12 amino acids long. The ends were cut back, 5 bases at V and 7 bases at J, with 11 bases in the middle. CDR1 and CDR2 from the germline V gene are SGDLS and YYNGEE. In DNA, the CDR3 is TGTGCCAGCAGTCCAGACAGATATACGCAGTATTTT. It codes for CASSPDRYTQYF.

This clone was seen just once. This chain links TRBV9 with TRBJ1-1; TRBD1 might be the D (5 bases). The CDR3 sequence is 14 residues long. V was trimmed by 0 bases and J by 0 bases, leaving 6 bases between them. CDR1 is SGDLS, CDR2 YYNGEE, per germline. CDR3 sequence reads: CASSVAGLNTEAFF. CDR3 in DNA: TGTGCCAGCAGCGTAGCAGGGTTGAACACTGAAGCTTTCTTT.

CDR3 amino acids: CASSFTGDSYSPLHF. The CDR3, as DNA: TGTGCCAGCAGCTTTACAGGGGATTCTTATTCACCCCTCCACTTT. This chain links TRBV5-5 with TRBJ1-6; TRBD1 aligns across 7 bases. V lost 2 bases, J lost 8 bases, and 7 bases stayed unmatched. The CDR3 totals 15 residues. The germline V gene has CDR1 SGHKS and CDR2 YYEKEE (reference sequence). Full variable domain (outside the CDR3, taken from reference TRBV5-5 and TRBJ1-6): DAGVTQSPTHLIKTRGQQVTLRCSPISGHKSVSWYQQVLGQGPQFIFQYYEKEERGRGNFPDRFSARQFPNYSSELNVNALLLGDSALYLCASSFTGDSYSPLHFGNGTRLTVT.

The chain links TRBV28 to TRBJ2-2; D remains ambiguous. There are 16 residues in the CDR3. The germline V gene encodes CDR1 MDHEN and CDR2 SYDVKM. V gave up 3 bases and J gave up 1 base, with 12 bases separating them. The CDR3 region is CASSLWQDENTGELFF. The DNA for the CDR3 is TGTGCCAGCAGTTTGTGGCAGGATGAGAACACCGGGGAGCTGTTTTTT.

The rearrangement uses TRBV7-2 and TRBJ2-7; TRBD2 agrees at 7 bases. The length of the CDR3 is 15 residues. V dropped 2 bases and J dropped 0; count of bases not matched to a gene: 4. In germline, CDR1 is SGHTA, CDR2 FQGNSA. This CDR3 is CASSLLAVLSYEQYF. The CDR3 region has the DNA TGTGCCAGCAGCTTACTAGCGGTTCTCTCCTACGAGCAGTACTTC.

This clone came up once. V is TRBV27 and J is TRBJ1-2, with 9 bases lining up with TRBD1. The CDR3 has 15 residues. V was clipped by 1 base and J by 1 base; unmatched bases: 1. The germline gives CDR1 MNHEY, CDR2 SMNVEV (reference sequence). CDR3: CASSLLGQGNYGYTF. CDR3 coding DNA: TGTGCCAGCAGTTTATTGGGACAGGGTAACTATGGCTACACCTTC.

This clone was recorded a few times. The chain combines TRBV29-1 with TRBJ2-2; perhaps TRBD2 as D (5 bases). V lost 5 bases, J lost 3 bases, and 13 bases lay in between. Germline CDR1 is SQVTM and CDR2 is ANQGSEA. The CDR3 extends over 14 amino acids. The CDR3 is CSVPGLTHTGELFF. CDR3 coding DNA: TGCAGCGTTCCGGGATTAACCCACACCGGGGAGCTGTTTTTT.

The rearrangement uses TRBV27 and TRBJ2-7; TRBD2 matches at 8 bases. Germline assignment: CDR1 MNHEY and CDR2 SMNVEV (reference sequence). The CDR3 consists of 14 residues. J lost 6 bases, V lost 3 bases, and 7 bases had no gene match. CDR3 loop: CASSFGGGSGEQYF. CDR3 sequence (DNA): TGTGCCAGCAGTTTCGGCGGGGGGTCGGGCGAGCAGTACTTC.

This clone showed up just a few times. This chain joins TRBV7-3 and TRBJ2-2; maybe TRBD2 (6 bases). Trimming left V 1 base short and J 3 bases short, with 12 bases between. The CDR3 runs 16 residues. Looked up from germline, CDR1 is SGHTA and CDR2 is FQGTGA. Here the CDR3 reads CASSLIGGVDTGELFF. CDR3 DNA: TGTGCCAGCAGCTTAATTGGCGGGGTGGACACCGGGGAGCTGTTTTTT. The entire variable domain, with the rest obtained from reference TRBV7-3 and TRBJ2-2, is as follows: GAGVSQTPSNKVTEKGKYVELRCDPISGHTALYWYRQSLGQGPEFLIYFQGTGAADDSGLPNDRFFAVRPEGSVSTLKIQRTERGDSAVYLCASSLIGGVDTGELFFGEGSRLTVL.

The rearrangement joins TRBV28 to TRBJ2-3; 10 positions match TRBD2. The V gene end was trimmed by 7 bases and the J gene end by 2 bases; junction bases not matched to a gene: 6. The CDR3 totals 15 residues. Looked up from germline, CDR1 is MDHEN and CDR2 is SYDVKM. In DNA, the CDR3 is TGTGCCAGCACGCCTAGCGGGGGATACACAGATACGCAGTATTTT. This codes for CASTPSGGYTDTQYF.

This clone showed up just once. V is TRBV4-1 and J is TRBJ1-6; 7 bases fit TRBD1. The junction had 17 bases not matched to a gene; V was cut back by 1 base and J by 5 bases. The CDR3 has 20 residues. Per the germline V gene, CDR1 is MGHRA and CDR2 is YSYEKL. CDR3 DNA: TGCGCCAGCAGCCAAGCGCCGGGACAGACGGATTCAGCTAATAATTCACCCCTCCACTTT. This sequence encodes CASSQAPGQTDSANNSPLHF.

The gene calls are TRBV7-2 and TRBJ2-3; 8 bases match TRBD2. The CDR3 extends over 16 amino acids. Germline CDR1 and CDR2: SGHTA and FQGNSA. J lost 2 bases, V lost 2 bases, and 6 bases had no gene match. CDR3 DNA sequence: TGTGCCAGCAGCTTAACCCGGGGGGGGGCCACAGATACGCAGTATTTT. Encoded protein: CASSLTRGGATDTQYF.

The V and J genes are TRBV5-8 and TRBJ1-2; 7 nucleotides line up with TRBD1. Looked up from germline, CDR1 is SGHTS and CDR2 is YDEGEE. The trim removed 4 bases at V and 8 bases at J, leaving 8 bases unmatched. This CDR3 is built from 13 residues. The CDR3 nucleotides read TGTGCCAGCAGCCCCGGACAGGCACAGGGCTACACCTTC. Residues: CASSPGQAQGYTF.